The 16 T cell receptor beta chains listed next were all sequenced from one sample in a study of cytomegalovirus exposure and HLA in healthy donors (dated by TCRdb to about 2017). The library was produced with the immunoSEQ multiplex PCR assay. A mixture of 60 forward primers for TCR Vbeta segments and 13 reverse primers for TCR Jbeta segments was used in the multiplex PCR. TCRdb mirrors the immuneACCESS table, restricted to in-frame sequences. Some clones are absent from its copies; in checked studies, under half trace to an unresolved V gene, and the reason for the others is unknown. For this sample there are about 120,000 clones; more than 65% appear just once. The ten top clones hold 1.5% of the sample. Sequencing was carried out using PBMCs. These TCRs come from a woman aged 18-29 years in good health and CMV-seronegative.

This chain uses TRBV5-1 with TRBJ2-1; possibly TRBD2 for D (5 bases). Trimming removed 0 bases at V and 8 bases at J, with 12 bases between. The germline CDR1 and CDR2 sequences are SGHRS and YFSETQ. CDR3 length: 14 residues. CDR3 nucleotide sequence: TGCGCCAGCAGCTTGGTGACTAAGGGAGATGAGCAGTTCTTC. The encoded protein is CASSLVTKGDEQFF.

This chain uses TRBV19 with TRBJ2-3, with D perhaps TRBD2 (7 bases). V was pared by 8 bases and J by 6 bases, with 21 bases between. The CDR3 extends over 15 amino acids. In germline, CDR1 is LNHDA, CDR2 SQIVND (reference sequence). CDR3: CASRRAGAGLDTQYF. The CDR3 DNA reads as TGTGCCAGTCGGAGGGCGGGGGCGGGCCTCGATACGCAGTATTTT. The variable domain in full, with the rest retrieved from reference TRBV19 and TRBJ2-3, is DGGITQSPKYLFRKEGQNVTLSCEQNLNHDAMYWYRQDPGQGLRLIYYSQIVNDFQKGDIAEGYSVSREKKESFPLTVTSAQKNPTAFYLCASRRAGAGLDTQYFGPGTRLTVL.

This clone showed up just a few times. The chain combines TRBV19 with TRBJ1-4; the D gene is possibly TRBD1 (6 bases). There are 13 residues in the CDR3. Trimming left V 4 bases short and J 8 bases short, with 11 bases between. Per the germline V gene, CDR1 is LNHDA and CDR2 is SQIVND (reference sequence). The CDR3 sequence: CASSTGQWEKLFF. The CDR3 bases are TGTGCCAGTAGTACTGGACAGTGGGAAAAACTGTTTTTT.

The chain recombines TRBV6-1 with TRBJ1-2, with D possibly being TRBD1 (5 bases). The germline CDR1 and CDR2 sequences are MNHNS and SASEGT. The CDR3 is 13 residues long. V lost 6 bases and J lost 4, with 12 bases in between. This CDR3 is CASRPQVAYGYTF. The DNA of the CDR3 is TGTGCCAGCAGACCACAGGTTGCCTATGGCTACACCTTC.

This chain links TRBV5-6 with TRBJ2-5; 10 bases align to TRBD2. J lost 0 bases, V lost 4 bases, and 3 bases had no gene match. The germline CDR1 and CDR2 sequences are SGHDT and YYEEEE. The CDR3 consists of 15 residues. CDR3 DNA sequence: TGTGCCAGCAGCCTAGCGGGGGCCCACCAAGAGACCCAGTACTTC. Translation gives CASSLAGAHQETQYF.

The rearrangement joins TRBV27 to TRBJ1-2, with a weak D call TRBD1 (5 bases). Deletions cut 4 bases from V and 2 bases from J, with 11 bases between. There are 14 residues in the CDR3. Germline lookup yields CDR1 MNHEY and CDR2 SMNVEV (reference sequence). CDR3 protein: CASSSLTANYGYTF. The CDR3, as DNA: TGTGCCAGCAGTTCCTTGACAGCCAACTATGGCTACACCTTC.

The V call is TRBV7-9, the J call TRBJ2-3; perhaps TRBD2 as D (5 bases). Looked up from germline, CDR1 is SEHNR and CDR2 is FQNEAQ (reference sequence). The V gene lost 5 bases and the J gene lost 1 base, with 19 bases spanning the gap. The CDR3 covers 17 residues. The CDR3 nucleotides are TGTGCCAGCAGCACCGCCGACAACTTGGAGGGCACAGATACGCAGTATTTT. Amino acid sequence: CASSTADNLEGTDTQYF.

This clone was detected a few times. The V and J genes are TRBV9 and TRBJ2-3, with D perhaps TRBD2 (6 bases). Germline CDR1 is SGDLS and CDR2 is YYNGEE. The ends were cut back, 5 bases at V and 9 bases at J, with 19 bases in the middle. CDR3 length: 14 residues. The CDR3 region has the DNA TGTGCCAGCAGTGATACATCGGCGGGGAGGACGCAGTATTTT. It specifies CASSDTSAGRTQYF.

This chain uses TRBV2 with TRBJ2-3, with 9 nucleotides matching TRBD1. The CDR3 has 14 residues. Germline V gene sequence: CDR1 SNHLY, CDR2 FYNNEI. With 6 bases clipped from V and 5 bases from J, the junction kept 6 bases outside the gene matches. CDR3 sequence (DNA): TGTGCCAGCAGAGTACAGGGGGCCGAAGATACGCAGTATTTT. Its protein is CASRVQGAEDTQYF.

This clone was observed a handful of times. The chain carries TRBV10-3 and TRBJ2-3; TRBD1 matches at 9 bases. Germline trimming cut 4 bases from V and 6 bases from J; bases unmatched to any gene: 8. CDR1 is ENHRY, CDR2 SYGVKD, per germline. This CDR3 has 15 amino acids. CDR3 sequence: CAISGPGQGADTQYF. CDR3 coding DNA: TGTGCCATCAGTGGACCGGGACAGGGAGCGGATACGCAGTATTTT.

CDR3 loop: CASSRRGQGAGNSPLHF. The CDR3, as DNA: TGTGCCAGCAGCCGACGCGGACAGGGGGCGGGAAATTCACCCCTCCACTTT. J is TRBJ1-6 and V is TRBV7-2; 11 bases agree with TRBD1. The germline CDR1 and CDR2 sequences are SGHTA and FQGNSA. Trimming cost V 5 bases and J 7 bases; bases outside gene matches: 10. The CDR3 has 17 amino acids.

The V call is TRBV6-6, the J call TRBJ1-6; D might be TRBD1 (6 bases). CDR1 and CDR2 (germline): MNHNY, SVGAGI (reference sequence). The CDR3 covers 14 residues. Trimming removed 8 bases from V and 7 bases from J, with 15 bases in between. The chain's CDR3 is CASGGAGVNSPLHF. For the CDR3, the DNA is TGTGCCAGCGGGGGGGCAGGGGTAAATTCACCCCTCCACTTT.

In nucleotides, the CDR3 is TGCGCCAGCCAGATCACCGGGACTAGCGGCACAGATACGCAGTATTTT. It is translated as CASQITGTSGTDTQYF. The chain employs TRBV5-1 and TRBJ2-3; 10 nucleotides match TRBD2. V shed 7 bases and J 1 base; nucleotides not matched to a gene: 9. In germline, CDR1 is SGHRS, CDR2 YFSETQ. The CDR3 sequence is 16 residues long.

CDR3 sequence reads: CSVVLLGLGPYNEQFF. Here the CDR3 DNA reads TGCAGCGTTGTATTATTGGGTTTGGGGCCCTACAATGAGCAGTTCTTC. The gene calls are TRBV29-1 and TRBJ2-1, with D maybe TRBD1 (5 bases). Germline assignment: CDR1 SQVTM and CDR2 ANQGSEA. The CDR3 length is 16 residues. The V end was cut by 4 bases, the J end by 2 bases, with 18 bases between.

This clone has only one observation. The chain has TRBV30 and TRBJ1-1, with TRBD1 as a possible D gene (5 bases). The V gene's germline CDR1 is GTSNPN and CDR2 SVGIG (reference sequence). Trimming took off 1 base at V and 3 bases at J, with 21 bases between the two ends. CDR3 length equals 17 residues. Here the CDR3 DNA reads TGTGCCTGGAGTGCGGGGGAATGGGGGAGGAAGGACACTGAAGCTTTCTTT. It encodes CAWSAGEWGRKDTEAFF.

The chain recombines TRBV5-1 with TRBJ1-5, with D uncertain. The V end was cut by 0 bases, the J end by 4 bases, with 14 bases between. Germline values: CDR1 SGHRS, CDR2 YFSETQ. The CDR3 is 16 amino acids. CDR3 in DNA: TGCGCCAGCAGCTTGGACGAGGGAGTGGGAAATCAGCCCCAGCATTTT. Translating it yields CASSLDEGVGNQPQHF.